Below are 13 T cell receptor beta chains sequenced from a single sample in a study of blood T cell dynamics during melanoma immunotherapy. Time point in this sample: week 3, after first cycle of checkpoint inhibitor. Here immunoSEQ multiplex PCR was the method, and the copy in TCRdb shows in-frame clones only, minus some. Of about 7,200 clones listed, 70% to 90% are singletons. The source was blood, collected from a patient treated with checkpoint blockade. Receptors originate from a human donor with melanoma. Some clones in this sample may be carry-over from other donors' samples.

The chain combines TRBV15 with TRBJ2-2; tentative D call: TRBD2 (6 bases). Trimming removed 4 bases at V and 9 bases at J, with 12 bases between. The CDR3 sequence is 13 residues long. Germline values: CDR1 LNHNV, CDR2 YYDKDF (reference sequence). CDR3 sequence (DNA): TGTGCCACCAGCAAACGGGAGTTTCGGGAGCTGTTTTTT. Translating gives CATSKREFRELFF.

The CDR3: CASASTLNTEAFF. CDR3 nucleotide sequence: TGTGCCAGTGCATCGACCTTGAACACTGAAGCTTTCTTT. This chain uses TRBV19 with TRBJ1-1, with D uncertain. Germline V gene sequence: CDR1 LNHDA, CDR2 SQIVND (reference sequence). V lost 8 bases and J lost 0, with 10 bases in between. The CDR3 contains 13 residues. Drawing the rest from reference TRBV19 and TRBJ1-1, the complete variable domain is DGGITQSPKYLFRKEGQNVTLSCEQNLNHDAMYWYRQDPGQGLRLIYYSQIVNDFQKGDIAEGYSVSREKKESFPLTVTSAQKNPTAFYLCASASTLNTEAFFGQGTRLTVV.

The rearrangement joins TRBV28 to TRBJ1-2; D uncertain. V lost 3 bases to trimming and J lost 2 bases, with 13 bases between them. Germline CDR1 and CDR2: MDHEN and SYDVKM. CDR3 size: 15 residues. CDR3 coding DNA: TGTGCCAGCAGTTTCCCGGGAGGGAGGAACTATGGCTACACCTTC. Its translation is CASSFPGGRNYGYTF.

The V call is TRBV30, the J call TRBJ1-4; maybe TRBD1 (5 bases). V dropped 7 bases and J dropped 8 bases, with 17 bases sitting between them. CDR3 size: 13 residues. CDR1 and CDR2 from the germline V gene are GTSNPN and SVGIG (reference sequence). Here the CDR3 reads CALGRFNQEKLFF. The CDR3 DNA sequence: TGTGCCTTGGGACGGTTTAACCAGGAAAAACTGTTTTTT.

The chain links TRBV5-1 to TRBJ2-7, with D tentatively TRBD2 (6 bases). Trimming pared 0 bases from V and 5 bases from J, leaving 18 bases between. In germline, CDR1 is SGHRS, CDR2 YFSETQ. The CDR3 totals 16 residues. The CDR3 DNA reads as TGCGCCAGCAGCTTGGTCGGGGGACCCCTTCCCCACGAGCAGTACTTC. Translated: CASSLVGGPLPHEQYF.

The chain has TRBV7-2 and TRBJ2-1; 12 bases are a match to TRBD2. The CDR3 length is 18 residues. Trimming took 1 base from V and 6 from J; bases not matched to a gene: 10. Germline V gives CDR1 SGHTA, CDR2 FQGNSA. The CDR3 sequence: CASSLGVFLAGGRNEQFF. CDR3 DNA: TGTGCCAGCAGCTTAGGGGTTTTTCTAGCGGGAGGGCGCAATGAGCAGTTCTTC.

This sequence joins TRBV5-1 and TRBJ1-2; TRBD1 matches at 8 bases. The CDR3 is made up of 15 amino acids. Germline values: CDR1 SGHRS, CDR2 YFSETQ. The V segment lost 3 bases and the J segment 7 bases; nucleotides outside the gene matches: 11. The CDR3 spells CASSSGTGGEGGYTF. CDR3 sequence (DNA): TGCGCCAGCAGCTCGGGAACAGGGGGTGAGGGTGGCTACACCTTC.

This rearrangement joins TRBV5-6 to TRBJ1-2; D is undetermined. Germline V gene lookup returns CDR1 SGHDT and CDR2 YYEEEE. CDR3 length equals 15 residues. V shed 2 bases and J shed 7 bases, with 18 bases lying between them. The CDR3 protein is CASSLDTRASSGYTF. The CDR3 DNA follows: TGTGCCAGCAGCTTAGATACTAGGGCATCCAGTGGCTACACCTTC. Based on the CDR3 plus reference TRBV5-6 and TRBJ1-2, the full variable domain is DAGVTQSPTHLIKTRGQQVTLRCSPKSGHDTVSWYQQALGQGPQFIFQYYEEEERQRGNFPDRFSGHQFPNYSSELNVNALLLGDSALYLCASSLDTRASSGYTFGSGTRLTVV.

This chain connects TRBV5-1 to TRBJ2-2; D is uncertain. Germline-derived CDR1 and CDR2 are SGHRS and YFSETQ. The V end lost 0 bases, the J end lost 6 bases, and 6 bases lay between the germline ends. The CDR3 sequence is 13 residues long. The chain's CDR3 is CASSLEAPGELFF. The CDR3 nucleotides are TGCGCCAGCAGCTTGGAGGCACCCGGGGAGCTGTTTTTT.

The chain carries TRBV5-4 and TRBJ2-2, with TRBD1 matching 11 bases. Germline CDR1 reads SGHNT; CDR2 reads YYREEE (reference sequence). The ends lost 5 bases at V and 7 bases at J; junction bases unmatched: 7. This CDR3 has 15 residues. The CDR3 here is CASSFGQGAHGELFF. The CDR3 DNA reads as TGTGCCAGCAGTTTTGGACAGGGGGCGCACGGGGAGCTGTTTTTT.

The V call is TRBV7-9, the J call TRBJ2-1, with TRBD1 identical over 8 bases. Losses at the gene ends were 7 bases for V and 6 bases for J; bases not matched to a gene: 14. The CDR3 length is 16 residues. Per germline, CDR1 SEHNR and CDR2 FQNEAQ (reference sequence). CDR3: CASTSGQGARVNEQFF. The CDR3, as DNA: TGTGCCAGCACCTCGGGGCAGGGGGCAAGGGTCAATGAGCAGTTCTTC. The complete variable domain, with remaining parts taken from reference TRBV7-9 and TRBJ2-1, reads DTGVSQNPRHKITKRGQNVTFRCDPISEHNRLYWYRQTLGQGPEFLTYFQNEAQLEKSRLLSDRFSAERPKGSFSTLEIQRTEQGDSAMYLCASTSGQGARVNEQFFGPGTRLTVL.

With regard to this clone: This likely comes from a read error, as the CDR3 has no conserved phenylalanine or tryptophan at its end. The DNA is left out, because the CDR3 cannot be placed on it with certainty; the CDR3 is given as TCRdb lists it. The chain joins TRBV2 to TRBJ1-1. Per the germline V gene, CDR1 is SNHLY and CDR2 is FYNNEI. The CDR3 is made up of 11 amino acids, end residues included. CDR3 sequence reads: CASSPTRSIDI.

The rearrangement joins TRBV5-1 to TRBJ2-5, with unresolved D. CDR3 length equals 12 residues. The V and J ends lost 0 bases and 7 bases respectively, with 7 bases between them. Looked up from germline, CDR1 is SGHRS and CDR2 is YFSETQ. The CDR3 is CASSLDSRTQYF. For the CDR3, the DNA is TGCGCCAGCAGCTTGGACAGTCGGACCCAGTACTTC.